These 30 T cell receptor beta chains originate from one sample sequenced in a study of OX40 agonist ivuxolimab in advanced cancers. Sequencing was performed with immunoSEQ multiplex PCR; in TCRdb, only in-frame clones are kept and a portion is missing. The sample holds some 86,000 clones, roughly 87% seen once. This sample comprised CD4+ or CD8+ T cells sorted from blood, obtained in a trial of the OX40 agonist ivuxolimab. The origin of the receptors is an adult with an advanced solid tumor such as melanoma, head and neck, liver or kidney cancer.

J is TRBJ1-4 and V is TRBV29-1; D perhaps matches TRBD1 (5 bases). CDR1 and CDR2 (germline): SQVTM, ANQGSEA. The CDR3 loop spans 16 amino acids. Trimming removed 6 bases at V and 0 bases at J, with 17 bases between. The DNA for the CDR3 is TGCAGCGTACTCGGGACTCCGGATCCAACTAATGAAAAACTGTTTTTT. Its translation: CSVLGTPDPTNEKLFF. The entire variable domain, with the rest obtained from reference TRBV29-1 and TRBJ1-4, is as follows: SAVISQKPSRDICQRGTSLTIQCQVDSQVTMMFWYRQQPGQSLTLIATANQGSEATYESGFVIDKFPISRPNLTFSTLTVSNMSPEDSSIYLCSVLGTPDPTNEKLFFGSGTQLSVL.

J is TRBJ1-4 and V is TRBV28; D is unclear. V was clipped by 7 bases and J by 3 bases, with 18 bases between them. Germline CDR1 reads MDHEN; CDR2 reads SYDVKM. The CDR3 length is 16 residues. For the CDR3, the DNA is TGTGCCAGCACCGTAGGCTGGCGGAAGGCTAATGAAAAACTGTTTTTT. It specifies CASTVGWRKANEKLFF.

V usage is TRBV7-8 and J usage is TRBJ2-1, with 11 bases fitting TRBD2. Per the germline V gene, CDR1 is SGHVS and CDR2 is FQNEAQ. This CDR3 region has 20 residues. V was clipped by 1 base and J by 0 bases; unmatched bases: 11. The CDR3 sequence is CASSLVSGGAIQSSYNEQFF. For the CDR3, the DNA is TGTGCCAGCAGCTTAGTTAGCGGGGGGGCCATCCAGAGCTCCTACAATGAGCAGTTCTTC.

The V and J genes are TRBV6-6 and TRBJ1-6; no definite D call. This CDR3 has 13 residues. CDR1 is MNHNY and CDR2 is SVGAGI in the germline V gene (reference sequence). Trimming took 6 bases from V and 7 from J, leaving 10 bases between them. The CDR3 here is CASRPRQNSPLHF. The CDR3 DNA reads as TGTGCCAGCAGACCCCGGCAGAATTCACCCCTCCACTTT.

The chain uses TRBV30 and TRBJ1-2; no firm D call. There are 13 residues in the CDR3. Germline-derived CDR1 and CDR2 are GTSNPN and SVGIG (reference sequence). V lost 3 bases, J lost 6 bases, and 14 bases lay in between. CDR3 nucleotides: TGTGCCTGGAGACAGAACCAAAGGAATGGCTACACCTTC. Translation: CAWRQNQRNGYTF.

The chain is built from TRBV4-2 and TRBJ2-5, with TRBD2 matching over 10 bases. Trimming took 2 bases from V and 5 from J; bases not matched to a gene: 5. The CDR3 has 15 residues. Germline V CDR1 and CDR2: LGHNA, YNFKEQ. The CDR3 sequence: CASSQPAGGLETQYF. CDR3 DNA: TGTGCCAGCAGCCAACCAGCGGGGGGGCTTGAGACCCAGTACTTC.

The rearrangement uses TRBV5-4 and TRBJ2-1, with D unclear. The CDR3 contains 17 residues. Trimming cost V 3 bases and J 0 bases, with 16 bases left between them. Germline assignment: CDR1 SGHNT and CDR2 YYREEE (reference sequence). The chain's CDR3 is CASSSQTAPSSYNEQFF. The CDR3 DNA reads as TGTGCCAGCAGCTCCCAGACGGCGCCCAGCTCCTACAATGAGCAGTTCTTC.

The chain combines TRBV4-1 with TRBJ2-3; either TRBD1 or TRBD2 may supply D (5 bases each). CDR1 MGHRA and CDR2 YSYEKL come from the germline V gene. The CDR3 consists of 16 residues. V gave up 4 bases and J gave up 4 bases, with 18 bases separating them. The CDR3, as DNA: TGCGCCAGCAGCCTTTGGGACCCGAGGGGCGCAGATACGCAGTATTTT. Translating gives CASSLWDPRGADTQYF.

This chain uses TRBV6-1 with TRBJ1-3; tentative D call: TRBD1 (5 bases). Germline V lookup: CDR1 MNHNS, CDR2 SASEGT. V dropped 6 bases and J dropped 9 bases, with 15 bases sitting between them. CDR3 length: 13 residues. The CDR3 nucleotides read TGTGCCAGCAGCGGGGACTTCTTGGGCACCATATATTTT. Protein product: CASSGDFLGTIYF.

CDR3 in DNA: TGTGCCAGCAGCAGAGGGGGATCACAAAGCACAGATACGCAGTATTTT. Translating gives CASSRGGSQSTDTQYF. This sequence joins TRBV11-3 and TRBJ2-3; weak D call: TRBD1 (6 bases). The length of the CDR3 is 16 residues. Per germline, CDR1 SGHNT and CDR2 YENEEA. V was trimmed by 5 bases and J by 0 bases, leaving 15 bases between them.

The CDR3 DNA is TGTGCCAGCTCACCACAGGCCCTGAACACTGAAGCTTTCTTT. This gives the protein CASSPQALNTEAFF. The rearrangement links TRBV18 to TRBJ1-1; D gene unclear. CDR1 is KGHSH and CDR2 is LQKENI in the germline V gene. The CDR3 has 14 amino acids. V shed 1 base and J shed 0 bases, with 6 bases lying between them.

The chain links TRBV6-4 to TRBJ2-1; D may be TRBD2 (7 bases). Trimming cost V 0 bases and J 4 bases, with 13 bases left between them. Per germline, CDR1 MRHNA and CDR2 SNTAGT. The CDR3 is 16 residues long. CDR3 sequence: CASSDSAGARYNEQFF. The CDR3 coding sequence is TGTGCCAGCAGTGACTCGGCGGGGGCGCGTTACAATGAGCAGTTCTTC.

V gene TRBV7-6 combines with J gene TRBJ2-5; TRBD2 agrees at 9 bases. Losses at the gene ends were 5 bases for V and 3 bases for J; bases not matched to a gene: 4. The CDR3 is 14 residues long. Germline values: CDR1 SGHVS, CDR2 FNYEAQ. The CDR3 spells CASSHRLAEETQYF. The CDR3 region has the DNA TGTGCCAGCAGCCATCGACTAGCGGAAGAGACCCAGTACTTC.

V usage is TRBV29-1 and J usage is TRBJ1-2; no reliable D call. Germline V gene sequence: CDR1 SQVTM, CDR2 ANQGSEA. This CDR3 comprises 12 residues. V lost 4 bases, J lost 3 bases, and 9 bases lay in between. The CDR3 here is CSVGSPDYGYTF. The CDR3 bases are TGCAGCGTTGGAAGTCCCGACTATGGCTACACCTTC.

This sequence joins TRBV5-4 and TRBJ2-5; D call uncertain. The germline V gene encodes CDR1 SGHNT and CDR2 YYREEE (reference sequence). This CDR3 spans 12 amino acids. V was trimmed by 2 bases and J by 2 bases, leaving 4 bases between them. CDR3 sequence reads: CASSLAQETQYF. In DNA, the CDR3 is TGTGCCAGCAGCTTAGCTCAAGAGACCCAGTACTTC.

The chain is built from TRBV28 and TRBJ1-6; tentative D call: TRBD1 (5 bases). V shed 6 bases and J shed 6 bases, with 6 bases lying between them. CDR3 length equals 12 residues. Germline V gene lookup returns CDR1 MDHEN and CDR2 SYDVKM. CDR3 in amino acids: CASRGLNSPLHF. In DNA, the CDR3 is TGTGCCAGCAGGGGGCTTAATTCACCCCTCCACTTT.

The V call is TRBV14, the J call TRBJ1-2; maybe TRBD1 (5 bases). The CDR3 is 15 residues long. V was pared by 0 bases and J by 4 bases, with 12 bases between. Germline CDR1 is SGHDN and CDR2 is FVKESK. The DNA of the CDR3 is TGTGCCAGCAGCCAAGATCTGAGGGGTATCTATGGCTACACCTTC. This gives the protein CASSQDLRGIYGYTF. The full variable domain, rest sourced from reference TRBV14 and TRBJ1-2, is EAGVTQFPSHSVIEKGQTVTLRCDPISGHDNLYWYRRVMGKEIKFLLHFVKESKQDESGMPNNRFLAERTGGTYSTLKVQPAELEDSGVYFCASSQDLRGIYGYTFGSGTRLTVV.

This chain uses TRBV14 with TRBJ1-1; a possible D gene is TRBD1 (6 bases). CDR1 and CDR2 from the germline V gene are SGHDN and FVKESK. The length of the CDR3 is 16 residues. The V gene lost 4 bases and the J gene lost 1 base, with 16 bases spanning the gap. The CDR3 nucleotides are TGTGCCAGCAGCCCCCTAACAGGGAAGGAGAACACTGAAGCTTTCTTT. Translation gives CASSPLTGKENTEAFF.

CDR3 residues: CASSRPPQGATDTQYF. CDR3 in DNA: TGTGCCAGCAGCCGCCCACCCCAGGGGGCAACAGATACGCAGTATTTT. This chain connects TRBV11-3 to TRBJ2-3; 8 bases match TRBD1. CDR1 is SGHNT and CDR2 is YENEEA in the germline V gene. The V gene end was trimmed by 5 bases and the J gene end by 3 bases; junction bases not matched to a gene: 10. This CDR3 has 16 residues.

This clone occurred once. The gene calls are TRBV6-5 and TRBJ2-6; a possible D gene is TRBD1 (5 bases). V dropped 2 bases and J dropped 0 bases, with 5 bases sitting between them. CDR1 and CDR2 from the germline V gene are MNHEY and SVGAGI. The CDR3 contains 15 residues. The CDR3 DNA sequence: TGTGCCAGCAGTTACGACAGCTCTGGGGCCAACGTCCTGACTTTC. Its translation: CASSYDSSGANVLTF.

V gene TRBV5-1 combines with J gene TRBJ1-5; D is possibly TRBD1 (5 bases). The V and J ends lost 4 bases and 7 bases respectively, with 15 bases between them. From germline, CDR1 is SGHRS and CDR2 YFSETQ. The CDR3 is 14 amino acids. For the CDR3, the DNA is TGCGCCAGCAGCCCAGAAGGGGATTTACAGCCCCAGCATTTT. Its protein product is CASSPEGDLQPQHF.

J is TRBJ2-1 and V is TRBV6-1; possibly TRBD2 for D (6 bases). Trimming took 6 bases from V and 9 from J, leaving 12 bases between them. The CDR3 runs to 12 residues. The germline V gene has CDR1 MNHNS and CDR2 SASEGT. In DNA, the CDR3 is TGTGCCAGCAGATACGTGGGGGGTGAGCAGTTCTTC. It codes for CASRYVGGEQFF.

V and J are TRBV7-2 and TRBJ2-7; D not resolved. The germline V gene has CDR1 SGHTA and CDR2 FQGNSA. The CDR3 loop spans 13 amino acids. V lost 5 bases and J 2 bases, leaving 10 bases between the germline ends. DNA of the CDR3: TGTGCCAGCAGCGCCGGTGGGGCCTACGAGCAGTACTTC. This encodes CASSAGGAYEQYF.

The genes are TRBV10-1 and TRBJ1-6; no definite D call. V gave up 4 bases and J gave up 9 bases, with 13 bases separating them. Germline V gene data show CDR1 as WNHNN and CDR2 as SYGVQD (reference sequence). CDR3 length: 14 residues. CDR3 DNA: TGCGCCAGCAGTGGTGCCGAGGTCGGTTCACCCCTCCACTTT. It translates to CASSGAEVGSPLHF.

CDR3 sequence (DNA): TGTGCCAGCAAAGAAGGGGAAGCTTTCTTT. This codes for CASKEGEAFF. V is TRBV6-1 and J is TRBJ1-1, with no clear D. The V gene's germline CDR1 is MNHNS and CDR2 SASEGT. The V end was cut by 7 bases, the J end by 8 bases, with 8 bases between. CDR3 length equals 10 residues.

The count of this clone is one. This chain links TRBV19 with TRBJ1-4; D is uncertain. The V end lost 5 bases, the J end lost 6 bases, and 16 bases lay between the germline ends. The CDR3 extends over 15 amino acids. CDR1 is LNHDA and CDR2 is SQIVND in the germline V gene (reference sequence). For the CDR3, the DNA is TGTGCCAGTAGTCCCGGGCGGCCGCCAGATGAAAAACTGTTTTTT. This gives the protein CASSPGRPPDEKLFF.

The gene calls are TRBV6-1 and TRBJ1-5; D remains unclear. V was shortened by 2 bases and J by 7 bases, with 6 bases between the two germline ends. Germline loops: CDR1 MNHNS, CDR2 SASEGT. The CDR3 is made up of 12 amino acids. The CDR3 bases are TGTGCCAGCAGTGAACATCAACAGCCCCAGCATTTT. Its translation: CASSEHQQPQHF.

This chain links TRBV5-1 with TRBJ1-6; TRBD1 aligns across 8 bases. Germline lookup yields CDR1 SGHRS and CDR2 YFSETQ. The CDR3 has 15 amino acids. Losses at the gene ends were 4 bases for V and 7 bases for J; bases not matched to a gene: 7. The CDR3 DNA reads as TGCGCCAGCAGCCTCGGACAGGGAAAGAATTCACCCCTCCACTTT. It translates to CASSLGQGKNSPLHF.

This sequence joins TRBV5-6 and TRBJ1-6; D unclear. V gave up 4 bases and J gave up 4 bases, with 3 bases separating them. Looked up from germline, CDR1 is SGHDT and CDR2 is YYEEEE. The CDR3 has 12 amino acids. The CDR3 DNA is TGTGCCAGCAGCCGTTATAATTCACCCCTCCACTTT. It specifies CASSRYNSPLHF.

This clone was picked up one time. The chain has TRBV10-1 and TRBJ2-3; possibly TRBD1 for D (6 bases). The CDR3 is 11 amino acids. Germline values: CDR1 WNHNN, CDR2 SYGVQD (reference sequence). V lost 3 bases to trimming and J lost 10 bases, with 8 bases between them. The chain's CDR3 is CASSEGGSQYF. In DNA form, the CDR3 reads TGCGCCAGCAGTGAAGGGGGATCGCAGTATTTT.